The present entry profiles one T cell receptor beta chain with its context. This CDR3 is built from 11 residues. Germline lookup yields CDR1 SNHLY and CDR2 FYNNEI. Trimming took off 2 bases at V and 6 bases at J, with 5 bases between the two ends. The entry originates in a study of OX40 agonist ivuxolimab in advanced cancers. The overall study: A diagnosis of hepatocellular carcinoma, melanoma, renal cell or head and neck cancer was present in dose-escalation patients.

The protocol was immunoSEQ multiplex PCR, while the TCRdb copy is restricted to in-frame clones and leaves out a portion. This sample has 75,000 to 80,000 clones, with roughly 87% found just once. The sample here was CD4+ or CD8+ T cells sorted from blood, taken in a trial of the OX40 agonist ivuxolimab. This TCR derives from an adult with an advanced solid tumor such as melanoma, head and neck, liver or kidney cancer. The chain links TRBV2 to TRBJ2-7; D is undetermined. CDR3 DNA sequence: TGTGCCAGCAGTGAAATCGGCGAGCAGTACTTC. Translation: CASSEIGEQYF.